This T cell receptor beta chain was captured in a study of blood T cell repertoires in COVID-19. Study in general: T cells, B-cell-depleted T cells, or PBMCs supplied cDNA or gDNA.

Germline V gives CDR1 SGDLS, CDR2 YYNGEE. The CDR3 has 14 residues. Trimming removed 3 bases at V and 8 bases at J, with 15 bases between. Under the authors' procedure: Nucleated cell number was recorded as an estimate derived from reference gene primer amplification. Repertoires were generated with immunoSEQ multiplex PCR, while TCRdb's copy carries only in-frame clones and drops some. D and trimming come from the DNA, and the V and J calls and clone size come from that table. The repertoire holds approximately 530,000 clones, with 85% to 90% as singletons. This TCR was sampled from a woman aged 45-65 years with COVID-19, enrolled during active disease. The chain links TRBV9 to TRBJ2-1; no clear D. The sequencing sample was made of peripheral blood. The CDR3 loop reads CASSALTRSDEQFF. The CDR3 nucleotides are TGTGCCAGCAGCGCACTCACAAGGAGCGATGAGCAGTTCTTC.